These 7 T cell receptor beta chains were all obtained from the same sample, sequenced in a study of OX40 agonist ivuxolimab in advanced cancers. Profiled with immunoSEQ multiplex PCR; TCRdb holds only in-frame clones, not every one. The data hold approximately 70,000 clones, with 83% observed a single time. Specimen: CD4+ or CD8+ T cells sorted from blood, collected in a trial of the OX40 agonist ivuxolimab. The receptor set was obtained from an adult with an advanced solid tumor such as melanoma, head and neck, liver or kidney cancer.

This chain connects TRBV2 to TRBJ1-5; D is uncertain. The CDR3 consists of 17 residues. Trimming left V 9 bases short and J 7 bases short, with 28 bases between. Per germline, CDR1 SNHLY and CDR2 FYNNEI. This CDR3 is CASSWLVAPVSRQPQHF. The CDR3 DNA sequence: TGTGCCAGTTCTTGGTTGGTGGCCCCGGTCTCGAGACAGCCCCAGCATTTT. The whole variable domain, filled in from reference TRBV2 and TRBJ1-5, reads EPEVTQTPSHQVTQMGQEVILRCVPISNHLYFYWYRQILGQKVEFLVSFYNNEISEKSEIFDDQFSVERPDGSNFTLKIRSTKLEDSAMYFCASSWLVAPVSRQPQHFGDGTRLSIL.

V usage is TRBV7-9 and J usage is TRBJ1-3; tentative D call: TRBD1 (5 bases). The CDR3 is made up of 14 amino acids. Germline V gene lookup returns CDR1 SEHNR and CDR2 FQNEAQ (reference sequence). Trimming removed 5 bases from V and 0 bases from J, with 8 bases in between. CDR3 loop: CASSLTDSGNTIYF. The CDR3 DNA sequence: TGTGCCAGCAGCCTGACAGACTCTGGAAACACCATATATTTT.

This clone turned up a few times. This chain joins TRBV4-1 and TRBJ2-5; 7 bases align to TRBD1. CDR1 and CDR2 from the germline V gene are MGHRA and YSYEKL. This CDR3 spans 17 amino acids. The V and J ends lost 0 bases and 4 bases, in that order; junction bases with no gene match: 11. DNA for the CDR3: TGCGCCAGCAGCCAAGATGTCGGGACAGTGTTGTCAGAGACCCAGTACTTC. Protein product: CASSQDVGTVLSETQYF.

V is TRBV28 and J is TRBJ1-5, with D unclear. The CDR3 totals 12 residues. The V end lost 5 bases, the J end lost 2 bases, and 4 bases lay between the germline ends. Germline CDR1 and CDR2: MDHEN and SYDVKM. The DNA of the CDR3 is TGTGCCAGCAGTGTGGGCAATCAGCCCCAGCATTTT. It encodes CASSVGNQPQHF.

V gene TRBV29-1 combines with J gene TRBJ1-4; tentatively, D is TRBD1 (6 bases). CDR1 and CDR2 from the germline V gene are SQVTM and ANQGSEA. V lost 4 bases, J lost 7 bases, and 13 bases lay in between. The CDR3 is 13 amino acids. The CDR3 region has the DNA TGCAGCGTTGGAGCGGGGGCGGGTGAAAAACTGTTTTTT. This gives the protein CSVGAGAGEKLFF.

The CDR3 DNA is TGCGCCAGCGGAATGACAGGGACTCCCAATGAGCAGTTCTTC. Protein: CASGMTGTPNEQFF. This chain joins TRBV5-1 and TRBJ2-1; a possible D gene is TRBD1 (7 bases). CDR1 and CDR2 from the germline V gene are SGHRS and YFSETQ. This CDR3 has 14 residues. V gave up 7 bases and J gave up 6 bases, with 17 bases separating them. The whole variable domain, filled in from reference TRBV5-1 and TRBJ2-1, reads KAGVTQTPRYLIKTRGQQVTLSCSPISGHRSVSWYQQTPGQGLQFLFEYFSETQRNKGNFPGRFSGRQFSNSRSEMNVSTLELGDSALYLCASGMTGTPNEQFFGPGTRLTVL.

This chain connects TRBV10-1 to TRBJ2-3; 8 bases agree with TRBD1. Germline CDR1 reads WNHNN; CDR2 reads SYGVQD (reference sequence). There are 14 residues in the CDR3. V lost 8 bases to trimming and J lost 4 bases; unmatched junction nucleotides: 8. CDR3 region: CASLDRGRADTQYF. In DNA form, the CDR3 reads TGCGCCAGCCTCGACAGGGGCCGGGCAGATACGCAGTATTTT.